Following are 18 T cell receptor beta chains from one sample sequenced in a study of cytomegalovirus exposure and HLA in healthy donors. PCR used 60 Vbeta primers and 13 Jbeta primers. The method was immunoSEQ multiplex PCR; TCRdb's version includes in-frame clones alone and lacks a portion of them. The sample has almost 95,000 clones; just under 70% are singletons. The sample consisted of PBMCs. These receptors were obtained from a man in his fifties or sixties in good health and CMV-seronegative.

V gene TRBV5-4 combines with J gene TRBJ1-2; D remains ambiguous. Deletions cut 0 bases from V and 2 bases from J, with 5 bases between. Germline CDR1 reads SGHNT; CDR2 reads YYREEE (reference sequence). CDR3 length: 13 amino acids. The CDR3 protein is CASSLDGNYGYTF. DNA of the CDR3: TGTGCCAGCAGCTTGGACGGGAACTATGGCTACACCTTC. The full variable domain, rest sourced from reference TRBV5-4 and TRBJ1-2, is ETGVTQSPTHLIKTRGQQVTLRCSSQSGHNTVSWYQQALGQGPQFIFQYYREEENGRGNFPPRFSGLQFPNYSSELNVNALELDDSALYLCASSLDGNYGYTFGSGTRLTVV.

The CDR3 DNA is TGTGCCAGCAGCTTAGGTAGCCAAGAGACCCAGTACTTC. It specifies CASSLGSQETQYF. J is TRBJ2-5 and V is TRBV7-9; D uncertain. Germline-derived CDR1 and CDR2 are SEHNR and FQNEAQ (reference sequence). V was clipped by 1 base and J by 1 base, with 4 bases between them. The CDR3 spans 13 residues.

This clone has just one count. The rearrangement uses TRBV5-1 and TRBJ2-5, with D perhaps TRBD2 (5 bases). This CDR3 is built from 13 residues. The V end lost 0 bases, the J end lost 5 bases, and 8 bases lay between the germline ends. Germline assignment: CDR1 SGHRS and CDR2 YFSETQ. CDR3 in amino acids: CASSLGGRETQYF. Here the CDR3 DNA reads TGCGCCAGCAGCTTGGGAGGGCGGGAGACCCAGTACTTC.

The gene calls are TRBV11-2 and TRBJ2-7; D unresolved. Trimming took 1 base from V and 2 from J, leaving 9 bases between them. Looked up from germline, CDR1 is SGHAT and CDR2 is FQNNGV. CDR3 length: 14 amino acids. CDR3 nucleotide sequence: TGTGCCAGCAGCTTAGGACACCTCGCCTACGAGCAGTACTTC. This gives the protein CASSLGHLAYEQYF.

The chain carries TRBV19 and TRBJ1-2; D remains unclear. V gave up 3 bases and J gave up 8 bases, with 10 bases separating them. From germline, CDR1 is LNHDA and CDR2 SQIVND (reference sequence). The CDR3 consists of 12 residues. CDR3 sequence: CASSMGHSGYTF. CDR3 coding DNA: TGTGCCAGTAGTATGGGCCATTCAGGCTACACCTTC.

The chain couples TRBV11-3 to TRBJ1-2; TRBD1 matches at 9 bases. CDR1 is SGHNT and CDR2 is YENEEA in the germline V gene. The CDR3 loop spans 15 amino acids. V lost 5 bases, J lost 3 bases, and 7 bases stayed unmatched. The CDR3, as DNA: TGTGCCAGCAGCCCAGGACAGGGGATGCACTATGGCTACACCTTC. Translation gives CASSPGQGMHYGYTF.

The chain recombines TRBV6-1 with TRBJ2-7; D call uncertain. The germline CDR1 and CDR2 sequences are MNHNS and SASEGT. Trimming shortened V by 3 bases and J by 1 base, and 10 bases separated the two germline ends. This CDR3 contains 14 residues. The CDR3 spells CASSEGGRSYEQYV. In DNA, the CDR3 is TGTGCCAGCAGTGAGGGTGGCAGGTCCTACGAGCAGTACGTC.

The CDR3 DNA follows: TGTGCCAGCAGTCCCAATACAGGGGGTAGCAATCAGCCCCAGCATTTT. Translating gives CASSPNTGGSNQPQHF. The V gene is TRBV6-6, the J gene TRBJ1-5; TRBD1 matches at 8 bases. With V trimmed by 5 bases and J by 0 bases, 6 bases remained unmatched. This CDR3 spans 16 amino acids. Looked up from germline, CDR1 is MNHNY and CDR2 is SVGAGI (reference sequence).

CDR3 nucleotides: TGTGCCAGCAGCTTTAGGGAGGGCCAAAACATTCAGTACTTC. Amino acid sequence: CASSFREGQNIQYF. This sequence joins TRBV7-2 and TRBJ2-4, with TRBD2 identical over 7 bases. Trimming removed 3 bases from V and 5 bases from J; junction bases left unmatched: 4. This CDR3 spans 14 amino acids. Germline loops: CDR1 SGHTA, CDR2 FQGNSA. Full variable domain (outside the CDR3, taken from reference TRBV7-2 and TRBJ2-4): GAGVSQSPSNKVTEKGKDVELRCDPISGHTALYWYRQSLGQGLEFLIYFQGNSAPDKSGLPSDRFSAERTGGSVSTLTIQRTQQEDSAVYLCASSFREGQNIQYFGAGTRLSVL.

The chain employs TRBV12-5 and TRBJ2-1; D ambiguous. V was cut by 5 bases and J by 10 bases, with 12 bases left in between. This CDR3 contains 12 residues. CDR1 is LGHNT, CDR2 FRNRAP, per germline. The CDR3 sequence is CASGHPLAEQFF. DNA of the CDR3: TGTGCTAGTGGTCACCCTCTTGCGGAGCAGTTCTTC.

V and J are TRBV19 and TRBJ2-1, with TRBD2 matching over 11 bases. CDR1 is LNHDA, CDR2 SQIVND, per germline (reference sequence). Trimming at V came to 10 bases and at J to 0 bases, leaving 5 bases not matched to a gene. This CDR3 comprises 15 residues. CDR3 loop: CATGTSGDSYNEQFF. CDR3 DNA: TGTGCCACCGGGACTAGCGGAGACTCCTACAATGAGCAGTTCTTC.

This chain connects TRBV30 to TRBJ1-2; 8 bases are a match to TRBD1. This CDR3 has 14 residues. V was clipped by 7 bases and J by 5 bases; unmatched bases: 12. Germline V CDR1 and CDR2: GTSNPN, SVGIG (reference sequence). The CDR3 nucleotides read TGTGCCTCAGGGCCGGGACAGGAGTCTTATGGCTACACCTTC. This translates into CASGPGQESYGYTF.

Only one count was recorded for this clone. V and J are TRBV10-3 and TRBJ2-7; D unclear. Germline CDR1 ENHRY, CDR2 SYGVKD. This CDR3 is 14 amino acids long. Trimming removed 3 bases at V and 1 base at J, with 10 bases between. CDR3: CAISDYRASYEQYF. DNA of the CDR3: TGTGCCATCAGTGATTATCGAGCGTCCTACGAGCAGTACTTC.

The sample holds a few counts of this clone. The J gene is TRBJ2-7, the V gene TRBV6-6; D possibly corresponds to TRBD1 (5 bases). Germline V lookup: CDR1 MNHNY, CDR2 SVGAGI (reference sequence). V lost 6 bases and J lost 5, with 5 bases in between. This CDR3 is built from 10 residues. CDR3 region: CASRDNEQYF. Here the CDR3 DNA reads TGTGCCAGCAGGGACAACGAGCAGTACTTC.

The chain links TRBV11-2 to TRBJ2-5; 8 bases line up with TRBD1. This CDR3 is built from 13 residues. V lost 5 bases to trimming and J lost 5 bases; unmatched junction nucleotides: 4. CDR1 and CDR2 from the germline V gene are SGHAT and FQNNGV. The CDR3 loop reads CASSLDRAETQYF. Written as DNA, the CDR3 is TGTGCCAGCAGCCTGGACAGGGCGGAGACCCAGTACTTC.

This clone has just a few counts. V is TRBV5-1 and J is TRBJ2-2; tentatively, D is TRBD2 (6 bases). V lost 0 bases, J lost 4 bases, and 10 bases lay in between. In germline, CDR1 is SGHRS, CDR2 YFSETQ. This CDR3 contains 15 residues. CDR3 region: CASSLVAAATGELFF. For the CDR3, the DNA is TGCGCCAGCAGCTTGGTAGCGGCAGCCACCGGGGAGCTGTTTTTT.

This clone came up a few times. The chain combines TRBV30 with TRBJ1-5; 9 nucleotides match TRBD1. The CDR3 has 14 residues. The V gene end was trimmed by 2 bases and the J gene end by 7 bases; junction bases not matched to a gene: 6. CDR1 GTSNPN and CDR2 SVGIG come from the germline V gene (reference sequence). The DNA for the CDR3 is TGTGCCTGGAGTACCGGGACAGGGAGGCAGCCCCAGCATTTT. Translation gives CAWSTGTGRQPQHF.

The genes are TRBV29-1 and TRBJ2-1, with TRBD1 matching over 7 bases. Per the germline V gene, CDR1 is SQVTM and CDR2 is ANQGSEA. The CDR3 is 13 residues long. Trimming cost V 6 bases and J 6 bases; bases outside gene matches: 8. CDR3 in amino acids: CSVSQGPGNEQFF. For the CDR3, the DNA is TGCAGCGTCTCACAGGGGCCAGGCAATGAGCAGTTCTTC.